This entry lists 9 T cell receptor beta chains sequenced from one sample in a study of tumor and adjacent non-tumor tissue in lung cancer. RNA was extracted from bulk tissue without any cell sorting. Distant lung tissue was collected more than 3 cm away from the tumor edge. A modified ARM-PCR protocol with three rounds of nested PCR amplified TCRbeta. TCRdb itself ran the multiplex PCR reads through MiXCR, one entry per CDR3 protein. This sample has about 90,000 distinct CDR3 sequences, with around 80% found just once. Sequencing input: distant non-tumor lung tissue. These receptors were taken from a woman between 50 and 59 years old with non-small cell lung cancer.

As concerns this clonotype: One junction end does not reproduce the germline sequence, and a read error may be involved. The genes are TRBV5-3 and TRBJ2-6, with 8 bases identical to TRBD1. TRBV5-3 is designated an ORF whose function remains uncertain. The CDR3 length is 19 residues. The CDR3: CSSRHRSGTGPSGANVLTF. In DNA form, the CDR3 reads TGTTCCAGCCGCCATCGATCCGGGACAGGCCCCTCTGGGGCCAACGTCCTGACTTTC.

On this clonotype itself: A much larger clone differs from this one at a single base, so this may be a read error. The chain uses TRBV4-1 and TRBJ2-2, with a weak D call TRBD2 (5 bases). V gave up 0 bases and J gave up 8 bases, with 19 bases separating them. The CDR3 runs to 17 residues. Germline loops: CDR1 MGHRA, CDR2 YSYEKL. The CDR3 loop is CASSQELRRAERGELFF. In DNA form, the CDR3 reads TGCGCCAGCAGCCAAGAATTGAGGCGGGCGGAGAGGGGGGAGCTGTTTTTT.

The chain couples TRBV7-9 to TRBJ2-7; D gene unclear. Germline CDR1 SEHNR, CDR2 FQNEAQ (reference sequence). There are 12 residues in the CDR3. CDR3 nucleotide sequence: TGTGCAAACAGCTTTGTACCCTACGAGCAGTACTTC. It is translated as CANSFVPYEQYF. Combining the CDR3 with reference TRBV7-9 and TRBJ2-7 gives the whole variable domain DTGVSQNPRHKITKRGQNVTFRCDPISEHNRLYWYRQTLGQGPEFLTYFQNEAQLEKSRLLSDRFSAERPKGSFSTLEIQRTEQGDSAMYLCANSFVPYEQYFGPGTRLTVT.

This chain joins TRBV29-1 and TRBJ1-1; no clear D. Trimming shortened V by 1 base and J by 7 bases, and 22 bases separated the two germline ends. Germline values: CDR1 SQVTM, CDR2 ANQGSEA. This CDR3 spans 16 amino acids. CDR3 sequence reads: CSVEGTPIALDGEAFF. The CDR3 DNA reads TGCAGCGTTGAAGGGACCCCGATCGCTTTAGATGGTGAAGCTTTCTTT. The entire variable domain, with the rest obtained from reference TRBV29-1 and TRBJ1-1, is as follows: SAVISQKPSRDICQRGTSLTIQCQVDSQVTMMFWYRQQPGQSLTLIATANQGSEATYESGFVIDKFPISRPNLTFSTLTVSNMSPEDSSIYLCSVEGTPIALDGEAFFGQGTRLTVV.

The rearrangement joins TRBV28 to TRBJ2-7; D might be TRBD2 (7 bases). V was clipped by 5 bases and J by 5 bases, with 19 bases between them. The CDR3 is 15 residues long. Germline V CDR1 and CDR2: MDHEN, SYDVKM. The CDR3 nucleotides are TGTGCCAGCAGTACTCCGGTACGGGGGGCTCACGAGCAGTACTTC. This encodes CASSTPVRGAHEQYF.

A single count supports this clonotype. V is TRBV6-1 and J is TRBJ2-1; unclear D gene. Germline CDR1 reads MNHNS; CDR2 reads SASEGT. V was pared by 9 bases and J by 11 bases, with 11 bases between. The CDR3 has 10 amino acids. This CDR3 reads CASEWGQQFF. CDR3 DNA sequence: TGTGCCAGTGAGTGGGGTCAGCAGTTCTTC.

As concerns this clonotype: The CDR3 ends on some other residue instead of the conserved phenylalanine or tryptophan, so this is likely a read error. The DNA is left out, because the CDR3 cannot be placed on it with certainty; the CDR3 is given as TCRdb lists it. The rearrangement uses TRBV11-2 and TRBJ2-1; the D call TRBD1 from the table was never checked on the DNA. Germline V CDR1 and CDR2: SGHAT, FQNNGV. Termini included, the CDR3 measures 16 amino acids. The CDR3 region is CASSLKAGQGMNEQLL.

With regard to this clonotype: At one of its ends the junction is not consistent with the germline gene, which may arise from a read error. The J gene is TRBJ1-1, the V gene TRBV29-1; D not certain. CDR3 length equals 11 residues. The germline V gene encodes CDR1 SQVTM and CDR2 ANQGSEA. In nucleotides, the CDR3 is TGCAGCGTTGGCGGATACACTGAAGCTTTCTTC. Translated: CSVGGYTEAFF.

With respect to this clonotype: Since no conserved phenylalanine or tryptophan closes the CDR3, a read error is the likely cause. CDR3: CASSFRGPGQCSQPQHL. Here the CDR3 DNA reads TGTGCCAGCAGTTTTCGAGGCCCCGGACAGTGTAGCCAGCCCCAGCATTTA. V gene TRBV6-5 combines with J gene TRBJ1-5, with TRBD1 as a possible D gene (6 bases). Germline loops: CDR1 MNHEY, CDR2 SVGAGI. CDR3 length: 17 amino acids. V was shortened by 4 bases and J by 7 bases, with 23 bases between the two germline ends.